In its sample, the clone carrying this TCR beta chain was seen a few times. The study ran its PCR with 60 Vbeta and 13 Jbeta primers. Using immunoSEQ multiplex PCR, the repertoire was profiled, and TCRdb retains in-frame clones only, with some absent. The sample consists of 210,000 or so clones, just over 75% of them appearing once. The data were obtained in a study of cytomegalovirus exposure and HLA in healthy donors. V shed 4 bases and J shed 4 bases, with 13 bases lying between them. CDR3 length: 14 residues. The germline gives CDR1 SGHAT, CDR2 FQNNGV. The chain recombines TRBV11-2 with TRBJ1-1; D perhaps matches TRBD1 (6 bases). The TCR comes from a woman in her sixties or seventies in good health and CMV-seropositive. The sequenced sample was PBMCs. The chain's CDR3 is CASSSPVRGTEAFF. The DNA of the CDR3 is TGTGCCAGCAGCTCCCCTGTCAGGGGCACTGAAGCTTTCTTT.